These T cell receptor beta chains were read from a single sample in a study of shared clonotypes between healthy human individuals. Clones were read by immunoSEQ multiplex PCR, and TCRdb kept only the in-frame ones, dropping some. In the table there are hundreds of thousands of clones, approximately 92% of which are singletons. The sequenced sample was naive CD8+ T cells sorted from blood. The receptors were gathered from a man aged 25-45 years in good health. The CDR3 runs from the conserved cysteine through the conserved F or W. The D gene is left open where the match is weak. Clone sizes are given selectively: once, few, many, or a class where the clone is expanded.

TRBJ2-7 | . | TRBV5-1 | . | TGCGCCAGCAGCTTCCGGGACCTGAGCTCCTACGAGCAGTACTTC | CASSFRDLSSYEQYF
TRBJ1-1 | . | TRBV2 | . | TGTGCCAGCAGGGTATCGCAGGAGGTGGACACTGAAGCTTTCTTT | CASRVSQEVDTEAFF
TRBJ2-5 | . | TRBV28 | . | TGTGCCAGCAGTCCCGGGTTAGCATGGGCCCAAGAGACCCAGTACTTC | CASSPGLAWAQETQYF
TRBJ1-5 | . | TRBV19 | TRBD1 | TGTGCCAGTAGTACACAGGGGAGCAATCAGCCCCAGCATTTT | CASSTQGSNQPQHF
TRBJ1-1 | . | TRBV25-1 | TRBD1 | TGTGCCAGCAGTGAATTGGACAGGGGCACTGAAGCTTTCTTT | CASSELDRGTEAFF
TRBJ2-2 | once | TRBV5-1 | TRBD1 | TGCGCCAGCAGCCCCTGGACAGGGGGCACCGGGGAGCTGTTTTTT | CASSPWTGGTGELFF
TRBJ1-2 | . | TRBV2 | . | TGTGCCAGCAGTGAGGAGGGGTTGGACTATGGCTACACCTTC | CASSEEGLDYGYTF
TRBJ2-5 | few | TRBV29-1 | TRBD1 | TGCAGCGTTGAACCCGACAGGGGACGCCAAGAGACCCAGTACTTC | CSVEPDRGRQETQYF
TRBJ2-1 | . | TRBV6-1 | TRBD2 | TGTGCCAGCAGTGAACAAAGGACTAGCGGGAGGAGTGAGCAGTTCTTC | CASSEQRTSGRSEQFF
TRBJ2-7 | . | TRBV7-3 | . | TGTGCCAGCAGCTTATCCTTCGGTGCGGGCTACGAGCAGTACTTC | CASSLSFGAGYEQYF
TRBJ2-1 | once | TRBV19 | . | TGTGCCAGTAGTCCAACTAGTATCGAGCAGTTCTTC | CASSPTSIEQFF
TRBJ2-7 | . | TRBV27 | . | TGTGCCAGCACCCTTCAAGTTGGGGTAAGGTACGAGCAGTACTTC | CASTLQVGVRYEQYF
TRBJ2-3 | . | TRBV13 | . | TGTGCCAGCAAGGGGCCTAGCACAGATACGCAGTATTTT | CASKGPSTDTQYF
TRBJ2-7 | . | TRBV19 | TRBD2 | TGTGCCAGTAGCCCGTTGCTGGTAGCGGGGTTATACGAGCAGTACTTC | CASSPLLVAGLYEQYF
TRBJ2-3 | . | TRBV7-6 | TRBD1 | TGTGCCAGCAGCCAGGGGGCGGCTAGCACAGATACGCAGTATTTT | CASSQGAASTDTQYF
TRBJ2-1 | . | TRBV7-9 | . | TGTGCCAGCAGCCCCCCGGGCAATGAGCAGTTCTTC | CASSPPGNEQFF
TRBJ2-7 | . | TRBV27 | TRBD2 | TGTGCCAGCAGTTTGACCCCCCTAGCGGACGTCTGGGAGCAGTACTTC | CASSLTPLADVWEQYF
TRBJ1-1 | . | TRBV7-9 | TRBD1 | TGTGCCAGCAGCTTGTCGACAGGGCCGTCTGAAGCTTTCTTT | CASSLSTGPSEAFF
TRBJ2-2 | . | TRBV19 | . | TGTGCCAGTAGTATGTATGACTCCAACACCGGGGAGCTGTTTTTT | CASSMYDSNTGELFF
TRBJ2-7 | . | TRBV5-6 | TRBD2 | TGTGCCAGCAGCTTGGTTTCTAGCGGGATATACGAGCAGTACTTC | CASSLVSSGIYEQYF
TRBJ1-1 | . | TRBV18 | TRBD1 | TGTGCCAGCTCACCCGGACAGGGCTTCACTGAAGCTTTCTTT | CASSPGQGFTEAFF
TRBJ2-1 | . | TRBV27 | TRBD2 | TGTGCCAGCAGTTATCTCTCTGCGGGACTAGCGGTAAATGAGCAGTTCTTC | CASSYLSAGLAVNEQFF
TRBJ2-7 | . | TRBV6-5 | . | TGTGCCAGCAGTTTCCTAGTGGGATCCTCCTACGAGCAGTACTTC | CASSFLVGSSYEQYF
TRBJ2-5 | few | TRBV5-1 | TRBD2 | TGCGCCAGCAGCCCGGGACTAGCGGGAGGAGAGACCCAGTACTTC | CASSPGLAGGETQYF
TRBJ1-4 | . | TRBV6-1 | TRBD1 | TGTGCCAGCAGTGTCATGGACAGGGATGAAAAACTGTTTTTT | CASSVMDRDEKLFF
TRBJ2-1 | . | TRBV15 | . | TGTGCCACCAGCTCAGAGAACAATGAGCAGTTCTTC | CATSSENNEQFF
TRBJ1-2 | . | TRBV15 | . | TGTGCCACCAGTAACAACAGGGATTACACCTTC | CATSNNRDYTF
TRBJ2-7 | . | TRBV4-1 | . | TGCGCCAGCAGCCAAGAACCGACAAACTCCTACGAGCAGTACTTC | CASSQEPTNSYEQYF
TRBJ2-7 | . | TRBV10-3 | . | TGTGCCAGCAACACGGCCCGGGGGAGGGAGCAGTACTTC | CASNTARGREQYF
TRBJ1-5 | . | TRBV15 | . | TGTGCCACCAGCAGAGATCGGGGAACAGGGAAACAGCCCCAGCATTTT | CATSRDRGTGKQPQHF
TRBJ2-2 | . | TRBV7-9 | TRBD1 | TGTGCCAGCAGCTTAGTTGGGACAGGGTTTCCCGGGGAGCTGTTTTTT | CASSLVGTGFPGELFF
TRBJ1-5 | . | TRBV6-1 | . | TGTGCCAGCAGTGCGCCGAGCGAGCCCCAGCATTTT | CASSAPSEPQHF
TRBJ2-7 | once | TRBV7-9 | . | TGTGCCAGCAGCACCCGGACTGGGACATTCCGACCCTACGAGCAGTACTTC | CASSTRTGTFRPYEQYF
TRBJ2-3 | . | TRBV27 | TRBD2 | TGTGCCAGCAGTTTCACCCCGGGACTAGCGTCGGATACGCAGTATTTT | CASSFTPGLASDTQYF
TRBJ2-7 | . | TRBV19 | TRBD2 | TGTGCCAGTAGTTGGACTAGCGGTACCTCCTACGAGCAGTACTTC | CASSWTSGTSYEQYF